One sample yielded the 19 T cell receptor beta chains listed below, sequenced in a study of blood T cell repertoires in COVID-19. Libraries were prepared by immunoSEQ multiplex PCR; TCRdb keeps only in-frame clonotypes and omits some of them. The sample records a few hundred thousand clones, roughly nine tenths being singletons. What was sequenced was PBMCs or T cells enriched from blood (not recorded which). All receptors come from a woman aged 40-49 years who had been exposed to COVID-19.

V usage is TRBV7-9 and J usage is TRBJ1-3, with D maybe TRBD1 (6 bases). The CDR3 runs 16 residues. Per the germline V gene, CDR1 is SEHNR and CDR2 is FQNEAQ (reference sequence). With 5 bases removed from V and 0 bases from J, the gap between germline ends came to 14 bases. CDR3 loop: CASSTGQPSSGNTIYF. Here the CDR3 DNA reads TGTGCCAGCAGCACTGGACAGCCTAGCTCTGGAAACACCATATATTTT.

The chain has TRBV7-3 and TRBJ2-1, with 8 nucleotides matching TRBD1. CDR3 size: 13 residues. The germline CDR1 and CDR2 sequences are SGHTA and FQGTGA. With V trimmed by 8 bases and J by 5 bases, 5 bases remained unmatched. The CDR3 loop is CASAGQDHNEQFF. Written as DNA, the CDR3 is TGTGCCAGCGCGGGACAGGACCACAATGAGCAGTTCTTC.

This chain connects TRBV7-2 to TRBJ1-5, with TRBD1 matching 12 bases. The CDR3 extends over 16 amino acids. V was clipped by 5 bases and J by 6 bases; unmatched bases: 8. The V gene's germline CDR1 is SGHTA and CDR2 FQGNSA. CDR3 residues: CASSTGTGGAGQPQHF. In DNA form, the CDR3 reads TGTGCCAGCAGCACCGGGACAGGGGGCGCGGGTCAGCCCCAGCATTTT.

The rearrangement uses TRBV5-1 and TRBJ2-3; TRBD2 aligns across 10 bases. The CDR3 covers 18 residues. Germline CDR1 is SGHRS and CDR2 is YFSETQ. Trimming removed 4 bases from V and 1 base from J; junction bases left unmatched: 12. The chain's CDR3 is CASSRGTLGLAGTDTQYF. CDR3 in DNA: TGCGCCAGCAGCAGGGGCACTCTTGGACTAGCGGGCACAGATACGCAGTATTTT.

The CDR3 DNA follows: TGTGCCAGCAGCACTCGAGAAACCGACAGGGGTAACTATGGCTACACCTTC. It is translated as CASSTRETDRGNYGYTF. The chain recombines TRBV7-9 with TRBJ1-2, with 8 bases aligning to TRBD1. The germline V gene encodes CDR1 SEHNR and CDR2 FQNEAQ (reference sequence). V shed 5 bases and J 1 base; nucleotides not matched to a gene: 12. CDR3 length: 17 amino acids.

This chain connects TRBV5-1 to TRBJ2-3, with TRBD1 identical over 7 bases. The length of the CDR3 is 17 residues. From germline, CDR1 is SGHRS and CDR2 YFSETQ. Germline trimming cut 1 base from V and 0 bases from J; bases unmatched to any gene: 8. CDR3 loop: CASSLRTGRASTDTQYF. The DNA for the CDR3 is TGCGCCAGCAGCTTGAGGACAGGACGTGCTAGCACAGATACGCAGTATTTT.

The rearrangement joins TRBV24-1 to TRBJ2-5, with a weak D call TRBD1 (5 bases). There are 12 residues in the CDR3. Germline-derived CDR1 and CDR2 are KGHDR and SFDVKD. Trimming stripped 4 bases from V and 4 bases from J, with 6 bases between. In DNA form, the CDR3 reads TGTGCCACCAGTGAGGGGCCAGAGACCCAGTACTTC. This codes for CATSEGPETQYF.

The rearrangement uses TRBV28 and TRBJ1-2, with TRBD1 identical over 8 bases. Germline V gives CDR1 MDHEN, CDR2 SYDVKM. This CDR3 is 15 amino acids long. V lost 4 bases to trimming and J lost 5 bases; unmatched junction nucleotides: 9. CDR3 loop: CASSSGGTGWYGYTF. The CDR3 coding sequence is TGTGCCAGCAGTTCCGGCGGGACAGGATGGTATGGCTACACCTTC.

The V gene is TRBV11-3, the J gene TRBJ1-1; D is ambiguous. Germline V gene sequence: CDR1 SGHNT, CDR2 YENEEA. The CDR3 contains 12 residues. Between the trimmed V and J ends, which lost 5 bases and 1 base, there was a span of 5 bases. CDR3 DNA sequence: TGTGCCAGCAGCCCGGGGAACACTGAAGCTTTCTTT. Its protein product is CASSPGNTEAFF.

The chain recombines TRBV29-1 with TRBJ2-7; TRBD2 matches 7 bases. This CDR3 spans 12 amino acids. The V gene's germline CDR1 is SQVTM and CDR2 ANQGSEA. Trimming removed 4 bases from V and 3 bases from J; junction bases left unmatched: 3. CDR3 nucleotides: TGCAGCGTTGCTGGCGGGAGCTACGAGCAGTACTTC. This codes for CSVAGGSYEQYF.

This chain's CDR3 is CAWSPETGSLTDTQYF. DNA for the CDR3: TGTGCCTGGAGCCCGGAGACGGGATCACTCACAGATACGCAGTATTTT. The chain combines TRBV30 with TRBJ2-3; tentative D call: TRBD2 (5 bases). The CDR3 extends over 16 amino acids. Per germline, CDR1 GTSNPN and CDR2 SVGIG (reference sequence). V lost 3 bases and J lost 2, with 18 bases in between.

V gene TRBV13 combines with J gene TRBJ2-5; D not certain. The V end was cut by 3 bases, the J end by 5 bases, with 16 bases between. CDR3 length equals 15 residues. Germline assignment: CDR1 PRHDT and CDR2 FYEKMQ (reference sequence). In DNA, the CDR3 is TGTGCCAGCAGCTTCTTCGGTCTTCTGAAGGAGACCCAGTACTTC. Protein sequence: CASSFFGLLKETQYF.

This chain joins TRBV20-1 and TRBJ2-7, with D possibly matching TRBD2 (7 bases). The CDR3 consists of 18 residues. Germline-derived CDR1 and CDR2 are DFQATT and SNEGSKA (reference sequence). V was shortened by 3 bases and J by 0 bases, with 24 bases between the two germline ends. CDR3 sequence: CSASPDGWEGGSSYEQYF. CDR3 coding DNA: TGCAGTGCTAGTCCAGATGGGTGGGAGGGGGGTTCCTCCTACGAGCAGTACTTC.

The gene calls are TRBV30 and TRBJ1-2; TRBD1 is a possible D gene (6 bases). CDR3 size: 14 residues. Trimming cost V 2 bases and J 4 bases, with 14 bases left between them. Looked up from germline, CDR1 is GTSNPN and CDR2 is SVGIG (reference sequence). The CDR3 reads CAWSQGFRLYGYTF. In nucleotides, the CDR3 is TGTGCCTGGAGTCAGGGGTTTCGGCTCTATGGCTACACCTTC.

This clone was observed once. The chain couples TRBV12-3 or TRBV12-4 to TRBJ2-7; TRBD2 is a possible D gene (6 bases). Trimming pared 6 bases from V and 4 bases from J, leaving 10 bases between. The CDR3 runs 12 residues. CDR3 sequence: CASSPSGYEQYF. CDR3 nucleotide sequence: TGTGCCAGCAGCCCCAGCGGGTACGAGCAGTACTTC.

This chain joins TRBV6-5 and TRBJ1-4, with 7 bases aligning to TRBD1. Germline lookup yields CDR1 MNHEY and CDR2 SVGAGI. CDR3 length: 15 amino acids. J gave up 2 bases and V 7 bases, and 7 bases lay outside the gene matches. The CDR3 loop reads CASTRQGGTNEKLFF. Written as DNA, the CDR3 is TGTGCCAGCACTAGACAGGGTGGTACTAATGAAAAACTGTTTTTT.

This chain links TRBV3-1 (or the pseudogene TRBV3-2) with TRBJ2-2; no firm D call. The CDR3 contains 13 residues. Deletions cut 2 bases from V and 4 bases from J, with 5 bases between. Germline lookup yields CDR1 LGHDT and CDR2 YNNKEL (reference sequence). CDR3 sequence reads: CASSQTGTGELFF. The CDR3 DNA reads TGTGCCAGCAGCCAAACCGGCACCGGGGAGCTGTTTTTT.

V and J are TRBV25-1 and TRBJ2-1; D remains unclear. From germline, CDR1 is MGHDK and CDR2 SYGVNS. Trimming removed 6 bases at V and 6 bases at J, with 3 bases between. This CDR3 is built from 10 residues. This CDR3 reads CASRANEQFF. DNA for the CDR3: TGTGCCAGCAGGGCCAATGAGCAGTTCTTC.

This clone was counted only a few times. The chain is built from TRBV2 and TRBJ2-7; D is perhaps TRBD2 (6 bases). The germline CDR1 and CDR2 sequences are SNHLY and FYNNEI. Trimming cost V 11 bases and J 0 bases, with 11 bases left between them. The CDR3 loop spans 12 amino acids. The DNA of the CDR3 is TGTGCCGGCGGGACGAGCTCCTACGAGCAGTACTTC. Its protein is CAGGTSSYEQYF.